These T cell receptor beta chains were read from a single sample in a study of cytomegalovirus exposure and HLA in healthy donors. Clones were read by immunoSEQ multiplex PCR, and TCRdb kept only the in-frame ones, dropping some. Of about 64,000 clones listed, approximately 70% are singletons. Sample: PBMCs. The origin of the receptors is a male donor in good health and CMV-seropositive. Each CDR3 is given with its conserved first and last residue. D genes are given only for firm matches. Clone size is given for some rows only: seen once, a few or many times, or a class if the clone is expanded.

size,J,D,V,DNA,CDR3
.,TRBJ2-1,TRBD1,TRBV5-5,TGTGCCAGCAGCTACCTGGACAGGGTAGGGGAGCAGTTCTTC,CASSYLDRVGEQFF
.,TRBJ2-3,.,TRBV19,TGTGCCAGTAGTATTTCGCAGGGAAGCACAGATACGCAGTATTTT,CASSISQGSTDTQYF
.,TRBJ1-4,TRBD1,TRBV7-2,TGTGCCAGCAGCCCGGGACAGTATAATGAAAAACTGTTTTTT,CASSPGQYNEKLFF
.,TRBJ2-1,TRBD2,TRBV10-1,TGCGCCAGCAGTCCCGGGACTAAGTCCCTTGGGTCCTACAATGAGCAGTTCTTC,CASSPGTKSLGSYNEQFF
few,TRBJ1-1,.,TRBV18,TGTGCCAGCTCAACATACTACAGGGATACTGAAGCTTTCTTT,CASSTYYRDTEAFF
few,TRBJ2-4,.,TRBV4-1,TGCGCCAGCAGCCAAGACAGGGTCCCGGGGGTTTTAGCCAAAAACATTCAGTACTTC,CASSQDRVPGVLAKNIQYF
.,TRBJ1-5,.,TRBV30,TGTGCCTGGAGTATAGGGCAGGGCCATCAGCCCCAGCATTTT,CAWSIGQGHQPQHF
.,TRBJ1-2,.,TRBV6-5,TGTGCCAGCAGTTACTCGGGCAGGGAGGGCGGCTACACCTTC,CASSYSGREGGYTF
.,TRBJ2-5,TRBD2,TRBV7-7,TGTGCCAGCAGCTCGAGCGGGGAAGAGACCCAGTACTTC,CASSSSGEETQYF
.,TRBJ2-2,TRBD1,TRBV4-2,TGTGCCAGCAGCCAGGAAACAGGGGGCACCGGGGAGCTGTTTTTT,CASSQETGGTGELFF
.,TRBJ1-3,TRBD1,TRBV27,TGTGCCAGCAGTCTGGGGACAGGGACTGGAAACACCATATATTTT,CASSLGTGTGNTIYF
few,TRBJ2-7,.,TRBV9,TGTGCCAGCAGCGTAGGCCAGGGTCTCGACGAGCAGTACTTC,CASSVGQGLDEQYF
once,TRBJ1-1,.,TRBV7-2,TGTGCCAGCAGCCGGACAGTTGTGCTGAACACTGAAGCTTTCTTT,CASSRTVVLNTEAFF
few,TRBJ1-4,.,TRBV4-1,TGCGCCAGCAGCCATGGGACTTTAAGTGGTGAAAAACTGTTTTTT,CASSHGTLSGEKLFF
.,TRBJ1-2,.,TRBV10-2,TGCGCCAGCAGTGCTAGAATCCCAGTATCTAACTATGGCTACACCTTC,CASSARIPVSNYGYTF
few,TRBJ1-4,TRBD1,TRBV9,TGTGCCAGCAGCGACAGGACAGGGCCAGGAAAACTGTTTTTT,CASSDRTGPGKLFF
.,TRBJ2-7,TRBD2,TRBV6-5,TGTGCCAGCACCTACTCTCGGCGGGAGGGCTACGAGCAGTACTTC,CASTYSRREGYEQYF